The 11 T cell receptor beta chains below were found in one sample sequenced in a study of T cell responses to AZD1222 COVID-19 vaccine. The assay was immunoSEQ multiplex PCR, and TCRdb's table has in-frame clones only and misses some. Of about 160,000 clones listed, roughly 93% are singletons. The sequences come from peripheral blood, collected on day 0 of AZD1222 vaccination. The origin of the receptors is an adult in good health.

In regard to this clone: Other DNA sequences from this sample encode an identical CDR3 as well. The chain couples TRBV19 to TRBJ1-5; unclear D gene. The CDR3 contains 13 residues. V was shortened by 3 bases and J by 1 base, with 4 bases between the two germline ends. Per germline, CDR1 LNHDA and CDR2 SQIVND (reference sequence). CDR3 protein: CASSMGSNQPQHF. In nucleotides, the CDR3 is TGTGCCAGTAGTATGGGGAGCAATCAGCCCCAGCATTTT.

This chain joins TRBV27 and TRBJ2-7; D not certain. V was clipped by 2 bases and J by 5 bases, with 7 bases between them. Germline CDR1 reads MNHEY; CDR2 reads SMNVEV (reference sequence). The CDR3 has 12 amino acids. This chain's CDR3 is CASSLGPDEQYF. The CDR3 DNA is TGTGCCAGCAGTTTAGGGCCTGACGAGCAGTACTTC.

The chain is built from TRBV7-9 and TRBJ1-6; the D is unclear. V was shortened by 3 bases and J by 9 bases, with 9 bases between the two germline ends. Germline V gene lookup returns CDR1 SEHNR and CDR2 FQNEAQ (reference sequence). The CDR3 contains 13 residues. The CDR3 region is CASSLPSGSPLHF. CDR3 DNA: TGTGCCAGCAGCTTGCCTAGTGGTTCACCCCTCCACTTT.

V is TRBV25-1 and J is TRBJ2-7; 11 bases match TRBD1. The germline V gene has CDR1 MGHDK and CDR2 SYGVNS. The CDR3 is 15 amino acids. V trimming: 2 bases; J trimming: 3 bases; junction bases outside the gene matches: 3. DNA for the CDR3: TGTGCCAGCAGTGAACAGGGGACAGGGGGCTACGAGCAGTACTTC. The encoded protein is CASSEQGTGGYEQYF.

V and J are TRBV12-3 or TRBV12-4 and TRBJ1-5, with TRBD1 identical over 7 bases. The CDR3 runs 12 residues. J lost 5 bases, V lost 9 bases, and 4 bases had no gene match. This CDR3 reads CASRQGHQPQHF. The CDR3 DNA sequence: TGTGCCAGTCGACAGGGTCATCAGCCCCAGCATTTT.

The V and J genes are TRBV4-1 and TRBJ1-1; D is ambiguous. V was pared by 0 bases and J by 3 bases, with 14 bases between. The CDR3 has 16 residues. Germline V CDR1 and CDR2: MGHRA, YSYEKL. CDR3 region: CASSQDGRTWDTEAFF. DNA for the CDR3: TGCGCCAGCAGCCAAGATGGGCGGACCTGGGACACTGAAGCTTTCTTT.

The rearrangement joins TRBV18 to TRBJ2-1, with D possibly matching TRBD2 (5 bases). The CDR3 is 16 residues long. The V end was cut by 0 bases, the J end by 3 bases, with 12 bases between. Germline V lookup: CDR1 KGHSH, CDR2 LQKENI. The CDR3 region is CASSPPLSGYYNEQFF. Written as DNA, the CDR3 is TGTGCCAGCTCACCACCACTAAGCGGATACTACAATGAGCAGTTCTTC.

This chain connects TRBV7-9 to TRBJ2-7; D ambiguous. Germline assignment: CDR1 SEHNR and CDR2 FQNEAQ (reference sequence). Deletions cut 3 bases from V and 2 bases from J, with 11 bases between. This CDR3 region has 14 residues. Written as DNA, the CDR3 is TGTGCCAGCAGCTTCGGTGGCGGACCCTACGAGCAGTACTTC. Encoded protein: CASSFGGGPYEQYF.

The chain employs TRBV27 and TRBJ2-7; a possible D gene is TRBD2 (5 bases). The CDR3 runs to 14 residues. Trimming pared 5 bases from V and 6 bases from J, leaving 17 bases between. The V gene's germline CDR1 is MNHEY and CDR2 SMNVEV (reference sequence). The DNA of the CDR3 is TGTGCCAGCAGTAGGGAGCTAGTGTCGGGCGAGCAGTACTTC. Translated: CASSRELVSGEQYF.

The CDR3 sequence: CASSIGTKTTGYTF. The CDR3 nucleotides are TGTGCCAGCAGCATCGGTACCAAAACGACTGGCTACACCTTC. The chain has TRBV13 and TRBJ1-2; no definite D call. Germline CDR1 PRHDT, CDR2 FYEKMQ (reference sequence). V lost 5 bases to trimming and J lost 7 bases, with 17 bases between them. This CDR3 contains 14 residues. Filled out from reference TRBV13 and TRBJ1-2, the complete variable domain reads AAGVIQSPRHLIKEKRETATLKCYPIPRHDTVYWYQQGPGQDPQFLISFYEKMQSDKGSIPDRFSAQQFSDYHSELNMSSLELGDSALYFCASSIGTKTTGYTFGSGTRLTVV.

Here the CDR3 reads CASSPGGVATIYF. For the CDR3, the DNA is TGTGCCAGCAGCCCGGGAGGTGTCGCGACCATATATTTT. V is TRBV3-1 (or the pseudogene TRBV3-2) and J is TRBJ1-3; D remains ambiguous. This CDR3 region has 13 residues. The V gene's germline CDR1 is LGHDT and CDR2 YNNKEL (reference sequence). V was shortened by 4 bases and J by 10 bases, with 14 bases between the two germline ends.